These 31 T cell receptor beta chains came from one sample sequenced in a study of blood T cell repertoires in COVID-19. The repertoire was sequenced with immunoSEQ multiplex PCR; TCRdb's copy has only in-frame clones and lacks some. The profile shows about 270,000 clones, approximately 88% of them singletons. Sequencing was performed on peripheral blood. Every receptor here comes from a man aged 45-65 years with acute or convalescent COVID-19.

This clone came up once. The gene calls are TRBV19 and TRBJ1-2, with 10 bases matching TRBD1. CDR3 length equals 15 residues. The V gene's germline CDR1 is LNHDA and CDR2 SQIVND (reference sequence). With 2 bases clipped from V and 4 bases from J, the junction kept 4 bases outside the gene matches. CDR3 sequence (DNA): TGTGCCAGTAGTATACTCGGACAGGGGGGCTATGGCTACACCTTC. Protein sequence: CASSILGQGGYGYTF.

J is TRBJ1-5 and V is TRBV7-9; D unclear. The CDR3 runs to 14 residues. The germline V gene encodes CDR1 SEHNR and CDR2 FQNEAQ (reference sequence). Trimming removed 5 bases at V and 6 bases at J, with 14 bases between. CDR3 loop: CASSPQAGSQPQHF. CDR3 DNA: TGTGCCAGCAGCCCCCAGGCTGGGAGTCAGCCCCAGCATTTT.

The chain links TRBV7-8 to TRBJ1-2; no definite D call. The CDR3 is 14 amino acids. V was shortened by 5 bases and J by 6 bases, with 16 bases between the two germline ends. Germline assignment: CDR1 SGHVS and CDR2 FQNEAQ. The CDR3 sequence is CASSPREAWHGYTF. The DNA of the CDR3 is TGTGCCAGCAGCCCGCGGGAGGCCTGGCATGGCTACACCTTC.

This chain joins TRBV7-9 and TRBJ1-4; D is unresolved. Trimming took 5 bases from V and 3 from J, leaving 10 bases between them. The CDR3 is made up of 14 amino acids. Germline assignment: CDR1 SEHNR and CDR2 FQNEAQ (reference sequence). The CDR3 DNA reads as TGTGCCAGCAGCCGCAGTATCTCTAATGAAAAACTGTTTTTT. It specifies CASSRSISNEKLFF.

V gene TRBV21-1 combines with J gene TRBJ2-5; the D segment call TRBD2 is taken from the table without a DNA check. TRBV21-1 is a known pseudogene. This CDR3 comprises 17 residues. DNA of the CDR3: TGTGCCAGCAGCCCACGCGGGAGCGGGGGGTATCAAGAGACCCAGTACTTC. As protein: CASSPRGSGGYQETQYF.

The chain combines TRBV10-3 with TRBJ1-2, with D tentatively TRBD1 (5 bases). This CDR3 contains 15 residues. Germline lookup yields CDR1 ENHRY and CDR2 SYGVKD. V was cut by 2 bases and J by 4 bases, with 14 bases left in between. CDR3 residues: CAISEGRTQSYGYTF. CDR3 DNA: TGTGCCATCAGTGAGGGTAGGACACAGAGCTATGGCTACACCTTC.

The V call is TRBV12-3 or TRBV12-4, the J call TRBJ1-2; no clear D gene. Trimming removed 2 bases from V and 9 bases from J, with 13 bases in between. The CDR3 is 13 amino acids. The DNA for the CDR3 is TGTGCCAGCAGTTTATCGGGAGCCGGACGCTACACCTTC. It translates to CASSLSGAGRYTF.

V gene TRBV4-2 combines with J gene TRBJ1-2; 9 nucleotides match TRBD1. With 0 bases clipped from V and 8 bases from J, the junction kept 7 bases outside the gene matches. The germline CDR1 and CDR2 sequences are LGHNA and YNFKEQ. This CDR3 comprises 15 residues. The CDR3 DNA reads as TGTGCCAGCAGCCAAGAGTCCGGGACAGGGATCGGCTACACCTTC. Encoded protein: CASSQESGTGIGYTF.

This chain links TRBV2 with TRBJ1-2; 7 positions match TRBD1. Germline CDR1 reads SNHLY; CDR2 reads FYNNEI. The V and J ends lost 0 bases and 5 bases, in that order; junction bases with no gene match: 12. CDR3 length: 17 residues. As DNA, the CDR3 is TGTGCCAGCAGTGAAGCGCTTGTAGGGGGCGCTGGATATGGCTACACCTTC. Amino acid sequence: CASSEALVGGAGYGYTF.

CDR3 sequence (DNA): TGTGCCAGCAGCTCGAACGACATGGGGGGGTTTTCCTACGAGCAGTACTTC. Amino acids: CASSSNDMGGFSYEQYF. The V call is TRBV7-9, the J call TRBJ2-7; 7 bases are a match to TRBD2. V shed 4 bases and J 1 base; nucleotides not matched to a gene: 13. CDR1 is SEHNR, CDR2 FQNEAQ, per germline (reference sequence). CDR3 size: 17 residues.

The chain links TRBV14 to TRBJ1-1; D uncertain. This CDR3 spans 12 amino acids. The V end lost 4 bases, the J end lost 6 bases, and 9 bases lay between the germline ends. CDR1 and CDR2 from the germline V gene are SGHDN and FVKESK. This CDR3 is CASSPQLAEAFF. Written as DNA, the CDR3 is TGTGCCAGCAGCCCCCAGTTGGCTGAAGCTTTCTTT.

As regards this clone: The same CDR3 can be traced to other DNA sequences in this sample. The J gene is TRBJ1-1, the V gene TRBV5-1, with TRBD1 as a possible D gene (6 bases). This CDR3 has 16 amino acids. Germline V gives CDR1 SGHRS, CDR2 YFSETQ. V was shortened by 0 bases and J by 0 bases, with 12 bases between the two germline ends. The CDR3 region is CASSLAPQGLNTEAFF. The CDR3 bases are TGCGCCAGCAGCTTGGCCCCACAGGGTTTGAACACTGAAGCTTTCTTT.

Remarks on this clone: Other DNA sequences within the sample encode an identical CDR3. The J gene is TRBJ2-7, the V gene TRBV9; D remains ambiguous. CDR3 size: 13 residues. Deletions cut 2 bases from V and 1 base from J, with 7 bases between. Germline V lookup: CDR1 SGDLS, CDR2 YYNGEE. CDR3 nucleotides: TGTGCCAGCAGCGTTGACGGGTCCTACGAGCAGTACTTC. Its protein is CASSVDGSYEQYF.

This chain joins TRBV5-1 and TRBJ2-3; D is perhaps TRBD2 (6 bases). This CDR3 region has 15 residues. CDR1 is SGHRS, CDR2 YFSETQ, per germline. V lost 0 bases, J lost 0 bases, and 8 bases lay in between. The CDR3 DNA reads TGCGCCAGCAGCTTGGTTAGCGGAAGCACAGATACGCAGTATTTT. Amino acids: CASSLVSGSTDTQYF.

The genes are TRBV15 and TRBJ2-7, with 7 bases aligning to TRBD1. Trimming cost V 5 bases and J 3 bases; bases outside gene matches: 7. From germline, CDR1 is LNHNV and CDR2 YYDKDF (reference sequence). The CDR3 totals 14 residues. This CDR3 reads CATSRRDRLYEQYF. The CDR3 DNA follows: TGTGCCACCAGCCGCCGGGACAGACTCTACGAGCAGTACTTC. Combining the CDR3 with reference TRBV15 and TRBJ2-7 gives the whole variable domain DAMVIQNPRYQVTQFGKPVTLSCSQTLNHNVMYWYQQKSSQAPKLLFHYYDKDFNNEADTPDNFQSRRPNTSFCFLDIRSPGLGDTAMYLCATSRRDRLYEQYFGPGTRLTVT.

This chain joins TRBV6-4 and TRBJ2-1; D is perhaps TRBD1 (6 bases). The CDR3 is 12 amino acids. Germline values: CDR1 MRHNA, CDR2 SNTAGT. Trimming removed 6 bases at V and 15 bases at J, with 18 bases between. In nucleotides, the CDR3 is TGTGCCAGCAGCGATTGGTCCAGGGGCATGTTCTTC. Protein: CASSDWSRGMFF.

The chain combines TRBV18 with TRBJ2-1; D possibly corresponds to TRBD1 (6 bases). Germline V CDR1 and CDR2: KGHSH, LQKENI. V shed 2 bases and J shed 3 bases, with 14 bases lying between them. This CDR3 spans 16 amino acids. In DNA, the CDR3 is TGTGCCAGCTCACCAACGGCAGGGGTGGACTACAATGAGCAGTTCTTC. Its protein is CASSPTAGVDYNEQFF.

The CDR3 region is CATGSTDTQYF. The CDR3 DNA follows: TGTGCCACCGGCAGCACAGATACGCAGTATTTT. V gene TRBV24-1 combines with J gene TRBJ2-3; D is ambiguous. V shed 9 bases and J shed 0 bases, with 3 bases lying between them. Germline-derived CDR1 and CDR2 are KGHDR and SFDVKD. This CDR3 region has 11 residues.

V and J are TRBV7-9 and TRBJ2-1, with D possibly being TRBD1 (5 bases). CDR3 size: 15 residues. Germline loops: CDR1 SEHNR, CDR2 FQNEAQ (reference sequence). Trimming cost V 5 bases and J 7 bases, with 18 bases left between them. The DNA for the CDR3 is TGTGCCAGCAGCCCAGGGCGGAACCCTAGGAATGAGCAGTTCTTC. Translation: CASSPGRNPRNEQFF.

This chain joins TRBV3-1 (or the pseudogene TRBV3-2) and TRBJ1-1; 8 bases are a match to TRBD1. CDR1 is LGHDT, CDR2 YNNKEL, per germline (reference sequence). V trimming: 4 bases; J trimming: 10 bases; junction bases outside the gene matches: 5. CDR3 length equals 12 residues. In nucleotides, the CDR3 is TGTGCCAGCAGCCCCTCGGACAGGGCAGCTTTCTTT. Translation gives CASSPSDRAAFF.

This clone was counted a few times. The chain employs TRBV27 and TRBJ2-2; a weak D match, TRBD1 (6 bases). This CDR3 has 14 residues. Germline lookup yields CDR1 MNHEY and CDR2 SMNVEV (reference sequence). Trimming cost V 6 bases and J 3 bases, with 11 bases left between them. The CDR3 DNA reads TGTGCCAGCAGCCTTGGACAGTACACCGGGGAGCTGTTTTTT. It translates to CASSLGQYTGELFF.

J is TRBJ2-4 and V is TRBV27, with 9 positions matching TRBD1. The CDR3 has 17 amino acids. Germline CDR1 MNHEY, CDR2 SMNVEV (reference sequence). V lost 0 bases to trimming and J lost 1 base; unmatched junction nucleotides: 4. The CDR3 sequence is CASSLSYRGRAKNIQYF. The CDR3 bases are TGTGCCAGCAGTTTATCGTACAGGGGGCGCGCCAAAAACATTCAGTACTTC.

The chain uses TRBV7-9 and TRBJ1-3; 7 bases align to TRBD1. The CDR3 is 14 residues long. Looked up from germline, CDR1 is SEHNR and CDR2 is FQNEAQ (reference sequence). J gave up 6 bases and V 0 bases, and 2 bases lay outside the gene matches. The CDR3 sequence: CASSLAGGLNTIYF. The CDR3 coding sequence is TGTGCCAGCAGCTTAGCAGGGGGCCTAAACACCATATATTTT.

In regard to this clone: The junction departs from germline at one end; a sequencing error may be responsible. The gene calls are TRBV7-7 and TRBJ2-1; 7 bases map to TRBD1. CDR3 size: 15 residues. The germline V gene encodes CDR1 SSHAT and CDR2 FNYEAQ (reference sequence). The CDR3 sequence is CASSPRGSRYNEQFF. CDR3 nucleotide sequence: TGTGCTAGCAGCCCCAGGGGGAGTAGGTACAATGAGCAGTTCTTC.

This clone has just a few counts. The V gene is TRBV2, the J gene TRBJ1-2, with 8 bases fitting TRBD1. The ends lost 5 bases at V and 4 bases at J; junction bases unmatched: 6. The CDR3 runs to 14 residues. The germline V gene has CDR1 SNHLY and CDR2 FYNNEI. CDR3 nucleotide sequence: TGTGCCAGCAGTCAGGGGGCTGATACCTATGGCTACACCTTC. This sequence encodes CASSQGADTYGYTF.

J is TRBJ2-4 and V is TRBV20-1; D remains ambiguous. This CDR3 is built from 12 residues. V was shortened by 3 bases and J by 5 bases, with 8 bases between the two germline ends. Germline lookup yields CDR1 DFQATT and CDR2 SNEGSKA (reference sequence). CDR3 sequence: CSASPFENIQYF. For the CDR3, the DNA is TGCAGTGCTAGTCCCTTCGAAAACATTCAGTACTTC.

This clone was observed a handful of times. CDR3 sequence: CASSQLNTEAFF. Written as DNA, the CDR3 is TGTGCCAGCAGCCAATTAAACACTGAAGCTTTCTTT. This rearrangement joins TRBV3-1 (or the pseudogene TRBV3-2) to TRBJ1-1, with D uncertain. Per germline, CDR1 LGHDT and CDR2 YNNKEL (reference sequence). Trimming took off 2 bases at V and 2 bases at J, with 3 bases between the two ends. The CDR3 has 12 amino acids.

This clone was picked up one time. This chain links TRBV9 with TRBJ1-2; no reliable D call. Germline V gene data show CDR1 as SGDLS and CDR2 as YYNGEE. The CDR3 sequence is 12 residues long. Trimming stripped 3 bases from V and 2 bases from J, with 5 bases between. The CDR3 reads CASSAGNYGYTF. For the CDR3, the DNA is TGTGCCAGCAGCGCAGGAAACTATGGCTACACCTTC.

The J gene is TRBJ1-1, the V gene TRBV12-3 or TRBV12-4, with D unclear. The CDR3 extends over 12 amino acids. Trimming cost V 7 bases and J 10 bases, with 16 bases left between them. Here the CDR3 reads CASTRSRRGAFF. The CDR3 nucleotides read TGTGCCAGCACCCGGTCGAGGCGCGGAGCTTTCTTT.

The chain uses TRBV6-5 and TRBJ1-5; weak D call: TRBD1 (5 bases). The CDR3 contains 11 residues. Germline assignment: CDR1 MNHEY and CDR2 SVGAGI. V was shortened by 6 bases and J by 9 bases, with 9 bases between the two germline ends. The CDR3 bases are TGTGCCAGCAGAGGCGGGGGGCCCCAGCATTTT. Protein product: CASRGGGPQHF.

V usage is TRBV11-2 and J usage is TRBJ1-5; a weak D match, TRBD1 (6 bases). The CDR3 has 14 amino acids. V was trimmed by 0 bases and J by 8 bases, leaving 11 bases between them. Germline-derived CDR1 and CDR2 are SGHAT and FQNNGV. CDR3 bases: TGTGCCAGCAGCTTAGACAGGGGAGGGAAGCCCCAGCATTTT. The encoded protein is CASSLDRGGKPQHF.